This entry describes one T cell receptor (beta chain). The target antigen is unknown. The repertoire was sequenced with immunoSEQ multiplex PCR; TCRdb's copy has only in-frame clones and lacks some. The sample carries tens of thousands of clones, around 92% recorded once. This entry comes from a study of graft-versus-host responses after intestinal transplantation. V lost 5 bases to trimming and J lost 5 bases, with 11 bases between them. CDR1 and CDR2 from the germline V gene are SGHNT and YYREEE (reference sequence). The CDR3 runs 13 residues. Whole-study results and caveats: Recipient bone marrow held GvH clones, some seen earlier in ileum or blood.

The sequence was obtained from a human patient who received an intestinal transplant, so some T cells may come from the graft donor. V and J are TRBV5-4 and TRBJ2-1; D may correspond to TRBD1 or TRBD2 (5 bases each). This specimen consisted of PBMCs, obtained roughly 68 days after intestinal transplant. The CDR3 reads CASRPRDHNEQFF. The CDR3, as DNA: TGTGCCAGCAGACCCCGGGACCACAATGAGCAGTTCTTC.